Listed below are T cell receptor beta chains from one sample, sequenced in a study of blood T cell repertoires in COVID-19. Repertoires were generated with immunoSEQ multiplex PCR, while TCRdb's copy carries only in-frame clones and drops some. The sample carries some 400,000 clones, roughly nine tenths recorded once. The material sequenced was PBMCs or T cells enriched from blood (not recorded which). These receptors were taken from a woman in her twenties or thirties who had recovered from COVID-19. Both conserved end residues are part of each CDR3. D genes are given only for firm matches. Rows give clone size only sometimes, using once, few, many, or a class for an expanded clone.

J | V | size | D | DNA | CDR3
TRBJ2-2 | TRBV25-1 | NA | TRBD1 | TGTGCCAGCAGTGAGGCCGAACAGGGGGCGGTCACCGGGGAGCTGTTTTTT | CASSEAEQGAVTGELFF
TRBJ1-1 | TRBV6-1 | NA | TRBD1 | TGTGCCAGCAGTGACCAAGGACAGGCGATGAACACTGAAGCTTTCTTT | CASSDQGQAMNTEAFF
TRBJ1-2 | TRBV5-1 | few | TRBD1 | TGCGCCAGCAGCCCAGAAGACAGGGACTATGGCTACACCTTC | CASSPEDRDYGYTF
TRBJ1-1 | TRBV19 | NA | TRBD1 | TGTGCCAGTAGTCCCAGACAGGGATCCTTGAACACTGAAGCTTTCTTT | CASSPRQGSLNTEAFF
TRBJ2-1 | TRBV27 | NA | TRBD1 | TGTGCCAGCGTCGCCGGTGGGACAGGGGTTGATGAGCAGTTCTTC | CASVAGGTGVDEQFF
TRBJ1-2 | TRBV5-6 | NA | TRBD1 | TGTGCCAGCTACGAACAGGGGTATGGCTACACCTTC | CASYEQGYGYTF
TRBJ1-2 | TRBV5-6 | NA | TRBD1 | TGTGCCAGCAGCCCACAGGGGGCATCTAACTATGGCTACACCTTC | CASSPQGASNYGYTF
TRBJ1-6 | TRBV27 | few | TRBD1 | TGTGCCAGCAGTTGGTACAGGGGAACGAGCTCCTATAATTCACCCCTCCACTTT | CASSWYRGTSSYNSPLHF
TRBJ2-7 | TRBV12-3/TRBV12-4 | once | NA | TGTGCCAGCAGTTTGGCAGGGTTCGAGCAGTACTTC | CASSLAGFEQYF
TRBJ2-1 | TRBV11-2 | NA | NA | TGTGCCAGCAGCTTAGCTCTTTTTGCGACGAGGGAGCAGTTCTTC | CASSLALFATREQFF
TRBJ1-5 | TRBV9 | NA | NA | TGTGCCAGCAGCGCAGGGTCGGGGGTGAGTCAGCCCCAGCATTTT | CASSAGSGVSQPQHF
TRBJ1-6 | TRBV3-1/TRBV3-2 | NA | TRBD1 | TGTGCCAGCAGCCAAGCCGGGACAGGCAAGCGGTCACCCCTCCACTTT | CASSQAGTGKRSPLHF
TRBJ1-6 | TRBV18 | NA | TRBD1 | TGTGCCAGCTCACTTGGACAGGGGACCCTACCACCCCTCCACTTT | CASSLGQGTLPPLHF
TRBJ2-7 | TRBV3-1/TRBV3-2 | NA | TRBD2 | TGTGCCAGCAGCCCCACTCATTTAGTGGCGGGAGTACGCGAGCAGTACTTC | CASSPTHLVAGVREQYF
TRBJ2-7 | TRBV4-2 | NA | TRBD2 | TGTGCCAGCAGCCAAGGACTAGCGGGAGGCGGCGAGCAGTACTTC | CASSQGLAGGGEQYF
TRBJ2-7 | TRBV7-2 | NA | NA | TGTGCCAGCAGCTTATTTCCGGGAGACTACGAGCAGTACTTC | CASSLFPGDYEQYF
TRBJ2-5 | TRBV28 | NA | TRBD1 | TGTGCCAGCAGTCCGACAGGGCGTAGGATGGAGACCCAGTACTTC | CASSPTGRRMETQYF
TRBJ1-1 | TRBV4-2 | NA | NA | TGTGCCAGCAGCCAAGATCAGGGCTTGAACACTGAAGCTTTCTTT | CASSQDQGLNTEAFF
TRBJ1-2 | TRBV27 | NA | TRBD1 | TGTGCCAGCAGTCATGGACAGGGAGAGTGGTATGGCTACACCTTC | CASSHGQGEWYGYTF
TRBJ2-1 | TRBV18 | once | TRBD1 | TGTGCCAGCTCACCATCCGGGACAGGGGGCATGGATGAGCAGTTCTTC | CASSPSGTGGMDEQFF
TRBJ1-2 | TRBV7-9 | NA | TRBD1 | TGTGCCAGCAGCCCACCTCGACAGGGGGACTATGGCTACACCTTC | CASSPPRQGDYGYTF
TRBJ1-4 | TRBV5-5 | NA | TRBD1 | TGTGCCAGCAGCTTGAGGACAGGGTGGGGTGAAAAACTGTTTTTT | CASSLRTGWGEKLFF
TRBJ2-7 | TRBV27 | NA | NA | TGTGCCAGCAGTCCTTCCAGGGGGGAAGCGGGTTACGAGCAGTACTTC | CASSPSRGEAGYEQYF
TRBJ2-1 | TRBV6-1 | NA | NA | TGTGCCAGCAGTGAAGCGGTAGGGGGGGGTATCAAGGGAAATGAGCAGTTCTTC | CASSEAVGGGIKGNEQFF
TRBJ1-5 | TRBV10-3 | few | NA | TGTGCCATCAGGGAGGGTGTTAGCCAGCCCCAGCATTTT | CAIREGVSQPQHF
TRBJ2-4 | TRBV19 | NA | NA | TGTGCCAGTAGTCAGGGAAACATTCAGTACTTC | CASSQGNIQYF
TRBJ2-2 | TRBV30 | NA | NA | TGTGCCTGGAGTTTTCTCCCCGGCGGGGAGCTGTTTTTT | CAWSFLPGGELFF
TRBJ1-3 | TRBV10-3 | NA | NA | TGTGCCATCAGTGAGTCGGGACAACGCTCTGGAAACACCATATATTTT | CAISESGQRSGNTIYF
TRBJ1-2 | TRBV30 | NA | NA | TGTGCCTGCCCACTGGGAGTCTATGGCTACACCTTC | CACPLGVYGYTF
TRBJ2-7 | TRBV27 | NA | NA | TGTGCCAGCAGTTTATTCCCGACTCCTGGGGGCGGTTACGAGCAGTACTTC | CASSLFPTPGGGYEQYF
TRBJ1-2 | TRBV29-1 | many | NA | TGCAGCGTTGTAGCATCAGCTGGCTACACCTTC | CSVVASAGYTF
TRBJ2-1 | TRBV3-1/TRBV3-2 | NA | NA | TGTGCCAGCAGCCAAGATCCAGCGGAGGTTCTAAATGAGCAGTTCTTC | CASSQDPAEVLNEQFF
TRBJ2-7 | TRBV18 | NA | TRBD1 | TGTGCCAGCTCACTTGGACAGGGGGTATCGAACGAGCAGTACTTC | CASSLGQGVSNEQYF
TRBJ1-2 | TRBV9 | few | NA | TGTGCCAGCAGCGGAAACAGGGAGGGCTACACCTTC | CASSGNREGYTF
TRBJ1-5 | TRBV5-1 | once | NA | TGCGCCAGCAGCTTCGGACAGCCAAATCAGCCCCAGCATTTT | CASSFGQPNQPQHF
TRBJ2-5 | TRBV5-4 | NA | NA | TGTGCCAGCAGCTTCGACCCGGGAGAGACCCAGTACTTC | CASSFDPGETQYF
TRBJ2-1 | TRBV27 | NA | TRBD2 | TGTGCCAGCAGTGATAGAGGGCTAGCGGGGCCCCAGTTCTTC | CASSDRGLAGPQFF